This note documents a single T cell receptor beta chain sequence. Its cognate antigen is unknown. Terminally differentiated effector memory CD45RA+ cells were excluded from the naive CD8 cells, which were CD45RO-negative and positively selected for CCR7. This sample was included in a study of shared clonotypes between healthy human individuals. Study outcomes and limitations: Around 5.4% of naive CD4 clonotypes were common to several donors. Sampling included only blood; tissue repertoires likely differ.

Assay execution took place at the deep level. Some clones are missing from TCRdb's copy, which holds only in-frame ones; the method was immunoSEQ multiplex PCR. Seen here are 2 million to 2.5 million clones, roughly 91% observed once, and the top ten hold about 1.8%. Trimming shortened V by 8 bases and J by 5 bases, and 9 bases separated the two germline ends. The CDR3 has 11 residues. Germline CDR1 reads MDHEN; CDR2 reads SYDVKM. The V gene is TRBV28, the J gene TRBJ1-2, with D tentatively TRBD1 (6 bases). The sample comprised naive CD8+ T cells from PBMCs. The clonotype comes from a man between 18 and 29 years old in good health. Some clones in this sample may be carry-over from other donors' samples. The CDR3 DNA reads TGTGCCAGCTATACAGGGTATGGCTACACCTTC. It encodes CASYTGYGYTF.